The source of this TCR beta chain is a study of shared clonotypes between healthy human individuals. This CDR3 has 11 residues. CDR1 and CDR2 from the germline V gene are DFQATT and SNEGSKA (reference sequence). With 3 bases removed from V and 9 bases from J, the gap between germline ends came to 9 bases. Study observations and caveats: Sample collection involved blood only; tissue repertoires are likely different.

300 ng DNA, some 30,000 T cell genomes, went into unsorted PBMC replicate PCRs. Authors' analysis steps: With immunoSEQ giving junction-only sequences and no quality scores, filtering differed. TCRdb's table, derived via immunoSEQ multiplex PCR, lists solely in-frame clones and lacks some. V, J and clone size are taken as reported in that table, and D and trimming were inferred from the DNA itself. The profile shows about 470,000 clones, roughly 77% of them singletons. Comments on this clone: Its antigen is unidentified.

The sequenced sample was PBMCs. This chain connects TRBV20-1 to TRBJ2-1; D might be TRBD2 (5 bases). This TCR came from a woman aged 40 to 50 in good health. Some clones in this sample may be carry-over from other donors' samples. CDR3 sequence: CSARGSVEQFF. For the CDR3, the DNA is TGCAGTGCTAGGGGGAGCGTTGAGCAGTTCTTC.